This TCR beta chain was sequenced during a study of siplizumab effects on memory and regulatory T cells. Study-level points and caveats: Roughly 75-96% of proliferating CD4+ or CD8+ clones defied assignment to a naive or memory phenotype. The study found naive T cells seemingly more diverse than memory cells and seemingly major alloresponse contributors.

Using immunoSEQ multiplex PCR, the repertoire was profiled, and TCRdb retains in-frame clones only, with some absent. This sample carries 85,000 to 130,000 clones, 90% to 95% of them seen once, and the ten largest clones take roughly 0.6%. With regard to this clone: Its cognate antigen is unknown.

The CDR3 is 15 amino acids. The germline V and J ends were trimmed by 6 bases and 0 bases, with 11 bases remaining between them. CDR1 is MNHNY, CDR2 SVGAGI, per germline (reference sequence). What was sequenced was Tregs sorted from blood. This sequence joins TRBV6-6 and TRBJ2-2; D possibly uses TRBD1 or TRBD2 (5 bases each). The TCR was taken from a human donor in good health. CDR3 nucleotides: TGTGCCAGCAGCTCTCTGGGGGCGAACACCGGGGAGCTGTTTTTT. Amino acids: CASSSLGANTGELFF.